The 32 T cell receptor beta chains below all came from one sample that was sequenced in a study of blood T cell repertoires in COVID-19. Assay: immunoSEQ multiplex PCR; the TCRdb copy retains only in-frame clones and omits some. The data contain roughly 150,000 clones, over 70% of them singletons. What was sequenced was PBMCs or T cells enriched from blood (not recorded which). Source of these receptors: a man aged 50 or older in a cohort exposed to, infected with or recovered from COVID-19 (not recorded which).

This clone occurred once. This chain uses TRBV7-2 with TRBJ2-5; 7 bases line up with TRBD2. CDR1 is SGHTA and CDR2 is FQGNSA in the germline V gene. With V trimmed by 6 bases and J by 5 bases, 15 bases remained unmatched. This CDR3 region has 16 residues. CDR3 sequence: CASSSTGGWEWETQYF. The CDR3 DNA reads as TGTGCCAGCAGTTCTACCGGGGGGTGGGAGTGGGAGACCCAGTACTTC.

This chain uses TRBV5-1 with TRBJ2-5; tentative D call: TRBD1 (6 bases). V was cut by 2 bases and J by 3 bases, with 11 bases left in between. The CDR3 loop spans 14 amino acids. Germline-derived CDR1 and CDR2 are SGHRS and YFSETQ. The CDR3 region has the DNA TGCGCCAGCAGCTTTCCAGGGGTAGAAGAGACCCAGTACTTC. This sequence encodes CASSFPGVEETQYF.

The J gene is TRBJ1-5, the V gene TRBV2; 9 bases line up with TRBD1. The V gene end was trimmed by 6 bases and the J gene end by 3 bases; junction bases not matched to a gene: 9. This CDR3 region has 16 residues. CDR1 is SNHLY and CDR2 is FYNNEI in the germline V gene. The CDR3 nucleotides read TGTGCCAGCAGAAAGACCGGGACAGGGATCAATCAGCCCCAGCATTTT. Its translation: CASRKTGTGINQPQHF.

CDR3 residues: CASSRGTSGFFETQYF. The CDR3 region has the DNA TGTGCCAGCAGCCGGGGGACTAGCGGGTTCTTCGAGACCCAGTACTTC. The chain uses TRBV7-9 and TRBJ2-5; 12 positions match TRBD2. With V trimmed by 5 bases and J by 5 bases, 9 bases remained unmatched. The germline CDR1 and CDR2 sequences are SEHNR and FQNEAQ (reference sequence). This CDR3 has 16 residues. Looking up the rest from reference TRBV7-9 and TRBJ2-5 gives the full variable domain: DTGVSQNPRHKITKRGQNVTFRCDPISEHNRLYWYRQTLGQGPEFLTYFQNEAQLEKSRLLSDRFSAERPKGSFSTLEIQRTEQGDSAMYLCASSRGTSGFFETQYFGPGTRLLVL.

The rearrangement uses TRBV6-4 and TRBJ2-3; D uncertain. The V and J ends lost 0 bases and 7 bases respectively, with 8 bases between them. The V gene's germline CDR1 is MRHNA and CDR2 SNTAGT. There are 13 residues in the CDR3. Here the CDR3 DNA reads TGTGCCAGCAGTGACTCTGACTTCCATACGCAGTATTTT. This sequence encodes CASSDSDFHTQYF.

This rearrangement joins TRBV11-2 to TRBJ1-1; no reliable D call. V lost 4 bases and J 0 bases, leaving 15 bases between the germline ends. In germline, CDR1 is SGHAT, CDR2 FQNNGV. This CDR3 region has 16 residues. This CDR3 reads CASSYAGGQVNTEAFF. For the CDR3, the DNA is TGTGCCAGCAGCTACGCCGGTGGGCAGGTGAACACTGAAGCTTTCTTT.

The J gene is TRBJ2-7, the V gene TRBV18, with 10 bases identical to TRBD2. CDR3 length: 15 amino acids. Germline V lookup: CDR1 KGHSH, CDR2 LQKENI. V gave up 6 bases and J gave up 0 bases; unmatched junction bases: 5. Written as DNA, the CDR3 is TGTGCCAGCTCTCGAAGCGGGGGGGCCTCCTACGAGCAGTACTTC. Amino acid sequence: CASSRSGGASYEQYF.

This clone has more than one count but fewer than ten. This sequence joins TRBV30 and TRBJ2-7; the D gene is possibly TRBD2 (5 bases). V gave up 0 bases and J gave up 4 bases, with 13 bases separating them. This CDR3 contains 14 residues. Germline V CDR1 and CDR2: GTSNPN, SVGIG (reference sequence). DNA for the CDR3: TGTGCCTGGAGTGTACCGGGGATTCCGTACGAGCAGTACTTC. Amino acid sequence: CAWSVPGIPYEQYF.

This chain uses TRBV19 with TRBJ1-5; the match to TRBD1 covers 9 bases. CDR3 length: 15 amino acids. Looked up from germline, CDR1 is LNHDA and CDR2 is SQIVND (reference sequence). Trimming cost V 3 bases and J 7 bases; bases outside gene matches: 7. CDR3 DNA sequence: TGTGCCAGTAGTATTGTGGGGACAGGGAGCCAGCCCCAGCATTTT. It is translated as CASSIVGTGSQPQHF.

Only a few counts were recorded for this clone. This chain joins TRBV10-3 and TRBJ2-3; TRBD2 agrees at 7 bases. The ends lost 0 bases at V and 5 bases at J; junction bases unmatched: 11. Per the germline V gene, CDR1 is ENHRY and CDR2 is SYGVKD. The CDR3 sequence is 17 residues long. In nucleotides, the CDR3 is TGTGCCATCAGTGAGTCGGGGAGGGCCTTCCTGGGAGATACGCAGTATTTT. This codes for CAISESGRAFLGDTQYF.

This clone has a count of ten or more. The chain is built from TRBV19 and TRBJ1-5, with unresolved D. There are 13 residues in the CDR3. Germline V lookup: CDR1 LNHDA, CDR2 SQIVND (reference sequence). Trimming shortened V by 7 bases and J by 7 bases, and 14 bases separated the two germline ends. This CDR3 reads CASTSRVDQPQHF. The CDR3 nucleotides are TGTGCCAGTACGAGTCGGGTCGACCAGCCCCAGCATTTT. The whole variable domain, remainder taken from reference TRBV19 and TRBJ1-5, is DGGITQSPKYLFRKEGQNVTLSCEQNLNHDAMYWYRQDPGQGLRLIYYSQIVNDFQKGDIAEGYSVSREKKESFPLTVTSAQKNPTAFYLCASTSRVDQPQHFGDGTRLSIL.

The chain joins TRBV3-1 (or the pseudogene TRBV3-2) to TRBJ2-1, with 11 bases that match TRBD2. The CDR3 has 16 residues. V trimming: 0 bases; J trimming: 9 bases; junction bases outside the gene matches: 7. Germline assignment: CDR1 LGHDT and CDR2 YNNKEL (reference sequence). This CDR3 reads CASSQEWASGRSEQFF. The CDR3 DNA reads as TGTGCCAGCAGCCAAGAATGGGCTAGCGGGAGGAGTGAGCAGTTCTTC.

The chain links TRBV29-1 to TRBJ2-7; 7 bases match TRBD2. V lost 2 bases, J lost 2 bases, and 9 bases stayed unmatched. The CDR3 runs 15 residues. Germline V gives CDR1 SQVTM, CDR2 ANQGSEA. As DNA, the CDR3 is TGCAGCGTTGAATCCGAGGCTAGCGGAACCTACGAGCAGTACTTC. Amino acid sequence: CSVESEASGTYEQYF.

The V and J genes are TRBV5-1 and TRBJ1-2, with 8 bases fitting TRBD1. CDR1 is SGHRS and CDR2 is YFSETQ in the germline V gene. V was clipped by 0 bases and J by 4 bases; unmatched bases: 11. The CDR3 totals 17 residues. CDR3 nucleotides: TGCGCCAGCAGCTTGGGACAGGGGCCCGCCGCCCTCTATGGCTACACCTTC. It yields the protein CASSLGQGPAALYGYTF.

This clone was observed once. The genes are TRBV4-1 and TRBJ2-5; TRBD1 matches 8 bases. J lost 7 bases, V lost 1 base, and 17 bases had no gene match. CDR3 length equals 18 residues. Germline lookup yields CDR1 MGHRA and CDR2 YSYEKL. The CDR3 is CASSQATTDYRGVRTQYF. CDR3 nucleotide sequence: TGCGCCAGCAGCCAAGCCACCACCGATTACAGGGGGGTGAGGACCCAGTACTTC.

The chain couples TRBV7-2 to TRBJ1-1; 8 bases map to TRBD1. The CDR3 spans 15 residues. CDR1 SGHTA and CDR2 FQGNSA come from the germline V gene. The V and J ends lost 4 bases and 3 bases, in that order; junction bases with no gene match: 7. The DNA for the CDR3 is TGTGCCAGCAGCTCAAGGACAGGGACCGACACTGAAGCTTTCTTT. As protein: CASSSRTGTDTEAFF.

In its sample, this clone was seen once. In DNA, the CDR3 is TGTGCCAGCTCACCATCGCAAGGGACAGGGATAAATGAGCAGTTCTTC. It yields the protein CASSPSQGTGINEQFF. V gene TRBV18 combines with J gene TRBJ2-1, with TRBD1 identical over 9 bases. The CDR3 sequence is 16 residues long. Unmatched junction bases numbered 9, after V lost 2 bases and J lost 7 bases. The germline V gene encodes CDR1 KGHSH and CDR2 LQKENI.

This chain joins TRBV30 and TRBJ2-5; the match to TRBD1 covers 7 bases. Germline lookup yields CDR1 GTSNPN and CDR2 SVGIG (reference sequence). Germline trimming cut 2 bases from V and 5 bases from J; bases unmatched to any gene: 2. The CDR3 consists of 12 residues. The CDR3 DNA is TGTGCCTGGAGTTCACAGGGGGAGACCCAGTACTTC. It codes for CAWSSQGETQYF.

V is TRBV6-5 and J is TRBJ2-5; D might be TRBD2 (5 bases). The CDR3 length is 15 residues. Germline CDR1 MNHEY, CDR2 SVGAGI. V was shortened by 2 bases and J by 5 bases, with 15 bases between the two germline ends. The CDR3 sequence: CASSYAPLDLETQYF. The CDR3 DNA reads TGTGCCAGCAGTTACGCCCCACTAGATTTGGAGACCCAGTACTTC.

This clone appeared a single time. The J gene is TRBJ2-7, the V gene TRBV3-1 (or the pseudogene TRBV3-2); 10 positions agree with TRBD2. This CDR3 is built from 16 residues. The germline V gene has CDR1 LGHDT and CDR2 YNNKEL (reference sequence). The V and J ends lost 5 bases and 4 bases, in that order; junction bases with no gene match: 11. The CDR3 nucleotides read TGTGCCAGCAGCACCCCAACCCTAGCGGGAGTTTACGAGCAGTACTTC. Protein: CASSTPTLAGVYEQYF.

This rearrangement joins TRBV12-3 or TRBV12-4 to TRBJ1-2, with 7 bases aligning to TRBD1. The CDR3 extends over 13 amino acids. Trimming at V came to 6 bases and at J to 6 bases, leaving 7 bases not matched to a gene. This CDR3 reads CASSSTGEDGYTF. The CDR3 nucleotides read TGTGCCAGCAGCTCAACAGGGGAGGATGGCTACACCTTC.

The V and J genes are TRBV24-1 and TRBJ1-5; no clear D gene. The length of the CDR3 is 14 residues. V was pared by 4 bases and J by 4 bases, with 10 bases between. Germline assignment: CDR1 KGHDR and CDR2 SFDVKD. The CDR3 here is CATSEGAANQPQHF. The CDR3 nucleotides are TGTGCCACCAGTGAGGGTGCAGCGAATCAGCCCCAGCATTTT.

Note on this clone: An end of the junction differs from the germline gene, which may be a read error. The genes are TRBV5-1 and TRBJ2-3, with 12 bases lining up with TRBD2. Germline CDR1 is SGHRS and CDR2 is YFSETQ. This CDR3 contains 14 residues. The CDR3 loop is CASSPGLAGTLGGF. The CDR3 DNA is TGCGCCAGCAGCCCAGGACTAGCGGGGACCTTGGGGGGTTTT.

DNA of the CDR3: TGTGCCAGCAGCTTAGGGCTGCTCAACAATCAGCCCCAGCATTTT. This translates into CASSLGLLNNQPQHF. This chain uses TRBV7-2 with TRBJ1-5; D not certain. Germline loops: CDR1 SGHTA, CDR2 FQGNSA. The CDR3 spans 15 residues. With 1 base removed from V and 3 bases from J, the gap between germline ends came to 10 bases. The full variable domain, rest sourced from reference TRBV7-2 and TRBJ1-5, is GAGVSQSPSNKVTEKGKDVELRCDPISGHTALYWYRQSLGQGLEFLIYFQGNSAPDKSGLPSDRFSAERTGGSVSTLTIQRTQQEDSAVYLCASSLGLLNNQPQHFGDGTRLSIL.

The chain carries TRBV21-1 and TRBJ2-5; the DNA was not compared with TRBD2, the D call given in the table. TRBV21-1 is reported as a pseudogene. The CDR3 is 14 amino acids. The CDR3 DNA is TGTGCCAGCAGCTTCCGGGGGGGCGGGGAGACCCAGTACTTC. This gives the protein CASSFRGGGETQYF.

The V call is TRBV25-1, the J call TRBJ1-2, with TRBD1 matching 9 bases. V lost 4 bases to trimming and J lost 2 bases; unmatched junction nucleotides: 5. Germline CDR1 and CDR2: MGHDK and SYGVNS. This CDR3 is 15 amino acids long. The CDR3 DNA sequence: TGTGCCAGCAGTGCCTACAGGGGGCCCAACTATGGCTACACCTTC. Translated, it gives CASSAYRGPNYGYTF.

The V and J genes are TRBV19 and TRBJ2-1; possible D gene TRBD1, 5 bases. V lost 3 bases and J lost 6, with 12 bases in between. Germline lookup yields CDR1 LNHDA and CDR2 SQIVND (reference sequence). CDR3 length: 14 amino acids. The CDR3 DNA reads as TGTGCCAGTAGTATGCTCCGGCAGGGCAATGAGCAGTTCTTC. Encoded protein: CASSMLRQGNEQFF.

The chain combines TRBV10-3 with TRBJ1-3; the D is unclear. Trimming pared 10 bases from V and 2 bases from J, leaving 15 bases between. CDR1 and CDR2 from the germline V gene are ENHRY and SYGVKD. The CDR3 sequence is 14 residues long. CDR3 residues: CATQLSAAGNTIYF. The CDR3 DNA reads TGTGCCACTCAACTGTCCGCTGCTGGAAACACCATATATTTT.

The sample holds one count of this clone. Other DNA sequences in this specimen translate into the identical CDR3. The chain has TRBV7-8 and TRBJ1-5; tentative D call: TRBD1 (5 bases). The CDR3 has 13 residues. V lost 4 bases, J lost 4 bases, and 8 bases lay in between. CDR1 is SGHVS and CDR2 is FQNEAQ in the germline V gene. The CDR3 DNA reads TGTGCCAGCAGCTCTCAGGGAAATCAGCCCCAGCATTTT. It specifies CASSSQGNQPQHF.

The chain joins TRBV27 to TRBJ2-5; 10 positions match TRBD2. J was trimmed by 4 bases and V by 0 bases; bases with no gene match: 11. The CDR3 loop spans 18 amino acids. The germline CDR1 and CDR2 sequences are MNHEY and SMNVEV (reference sequence). CDR3 residues: CASSLSLAGGRLGETQYF. CDR3 DNA: TGTGCCAGCAGTTTATCGTTAGCGGGAGGAAGGTTGGGAGAGACCCAGTACTTC.

The chain joins TRBV29-1 to TRBJ2-5; TRBD2 is a possible D gene (6 bases). V was shortened by 6 bases and J by 4 bases, with 12 bases between the two germline ends. The CDR3 runs to 12 residues. Germline values: CDR1 SQVTM, CDR2 ANQGSEA. The CDR3 reads CSVRLGRETQYF. In nucleotides, the CDR3 is TGCAGCGTACGACTAGGTAGAGAGACCCAGTACTTC.

The chain combines TRBV14 with TRBJ2-2, with D uncertain. CDR1 SGHDN and CDR2 FVKESK come from the germline V gene. V was pared by 4 bases and J by 9 bases, with 15 bases between. This CDR3 contains 14 residues. The CDR3 nucleotides read TGTGCCAGCAGCCCCTCGTTGGCCCCCCGGGAGCTGTTTTTT. This codes for CASSPSLAPRELFF. The full variable domain, completed using reference TRBV14 and TRBJ2-2, is EAGVTQFPSHSVIEKGQTVTLRCDPISGHDNLYWYRRVMGKEIKFLLHFVKESKQDESGMPNNRFLAERTGGTYSTLKVQPAELEDSGVYFCASSPSLAPRELFFGEGSRLTVL.